Detailed here is one T cell receptor beta chain. The PCR used 60 Vbeta and 13 Jbeta primers. Authors' analysis steps: An analysis performed later counted about 80 million unique TCR beta chains (approximately 11 million of them shared). Profiling relied on immunoSEQ multiplex PCR, and the TCRdb table lists in-frame clones only, not all of them. V, J and clone size are taken as reported in that table, and D and trimming were inferred from the DNA itself. The repertoire consists of about 140,000 clones, with approximately 70% occurring once and the leading ten covering 1.5% to 2%. Germline V CDR1 and CDR2: LGHNT, FRNRAP. Trimming cost V 6 bases and J 5 bases, with 5 bases left between them. This CDR3 spans 11 amino acids. This sample stems from a study of cytomegalovirus exposure and HLA in healthy donors. Study at large: Unique TCR beta sequences numbering some 120 million came from about 180 million T cells in an earlier analysis. Of some 400 genotyped donors, 65% to 85% clustered with self-reported Caucasian donors.

The source material was PBMCs. This receptor was taken from a woman under 40 in good health and CMV-seronegative. The chain combines TRBV12-5 with TRBJ2-1, with D hard to call. The DNA of the CDR3 is TGTGCTAGTGGACATAACAATGAGCAGTTCTTC. Its translation is CASGHNNEQFF.